The source of this TCR beta chain is a study of T-cell memory formation after mild COVID-19. Findings of the study overall: Clones contracting day 15 to 85 were balanced CD4/CD8; later expanders leaned CD4+.

One entry per CDR3 protein results from TCRdb running MiXCR on the 5' RACE reads. Found here are fewer than 350,000 distinct CDR3 sequences, less than 20% of them singletons; the top ten hold around 22%. Trimming cost V 6 bases and J 0 bases, with 15 bases left between them. The CDR3 totals 16 residues. Per germline, CDR1 MNHNS and CDR2 SASEGT. About this clonotype: Its matching antigen is unknown.

Material for sequencing was PBMCs or a T cell subset sorted from them (not recorded which). The chain joins TRBV6-1 to TRBJ1-5; D gene unclear. The source of this sequence is a man aged 18 to 30 who had mild COVID-19 (a few samples of this study predate the infection). Cell type and time point are not known. The CDR3 region is CASSPSADYSNQPQHF. DNA for the CDR3: TGTGCCAGCAGCCCTAGCGCGGACTATAGCAATCAGCCCCAGCATTTT.